This TCR beta chain was recorded in a study of siplizumab effects on memory and regulatory T cells. Using immunoSEQ multiplex PCR, the repertoire was profiled, and TCRdb retains in-frame clones only, with some absent. The sample has roughly 100,000 clones; about 92% are singletons. From germline, CDR1 is SGHRS and CDR2 YFSETQ. This CDR3 is built from 15 residues. V lost 0 bases and J lost 8; bases outside the gene matches: 6. This receptor was identified in a human donor in good health. This chain joins TRBV5-1 and TRBJ2-1, with 9 bases identical to TRBD1. The specimen was CD4+ T cells sorted from blood. CDR3 in amino acids: CASSLEGTGFHEQFF. The CDR3 nucleotides read TGCGCCAGCAGCTTGGAAGGGACAGGGTTCCATGAGCAGTTCTTC. The full variable domain, its missing parts supplied by reference TRBV5-1 and TRBJ2-1, is KAGVTQTPRYLIKTRGQQVTLSCSPISGHRSVSWYQQTPGQGLQFLFEYFSETQRNKGNFPGRFSGRQFSNSRSEMNVSTLELGDSALYLCASSLEGTGFHEQFFGPGTRLTVL.